These 9 T cell receptor beta chains came from one sample sequenced in a study of OX40 agonist ivuxolimab in advanced cancers. Sequencing used immunoSEQ multiplex PCR; TCRdb keeps in-frame clones, though not all of them. The data hold 65,000 to 90,000 clones, with under 95% observed a single time. The source material was CD4+ or CD8+ T cells sorted from blood, sampled in a trial of the OX40 agonist ivuxolimab. The receptors derive from an adult with an advanced solid tumor such as melanoma, head and neck, liver or kidney cancer.

This rearrangement joins TRBV28 to TRBJ2-1; the D gene could be TRBD1 or TRBD2 (5 bases each). CDR1 and CDR2 from the germline V gene are MDHEN and SYDVKM. The CDR3 spans 14 residues. V was clipped by 8 bases and J by 3 bases, with 14 bases between them. The CDR3 spells CASGGGVGYNEQFF. The DNA for the CDR3 is TGTGCCAGCGGGGGTGGGGTCGGCTACAATGAGCAGTTCTTC. The full variable domain, with the rest looked up from reference TRBV28 and TRBJ2-1, is DVKVTQSSRYLVKRTGEKVFLECVQDMDHENMFWYRQDPGLGLRLIYFSYDVKMKEKGDIPEGYSVSREKKERFSLILESASTNQTSMYLCASGGGVGYNEQFFGPGTRLTVL.

About this clone itself: One junction end does not reproduce the germline sequence, and a read error may be involved. Within the sample, other DNA sequences also encode this same CDR3. This chain joins TRBV11-3 and TRBJ1-5, with D unresolved. CDR1 is SGHNT and CDR2 is YENEEA in the germline V gene. The CDR3 extends over 13 amino acids. CDR3 sequence (DNA): TGTGCCAGTAGCTTAGATGTCGGTCAGCCCCAGCATTTT. This sequence encodes CASSLDVGQPQHF.

This clone was seen only once. This rearrangement joins TRBV6-5 to TRBJ2-1, with 8 nucleotides matching TRBD2. J gave up 6 bases and V 6 bases, and 10 bases lay outside the gene matches. CDR1 and CDR2 from the germline V gene are MNHEY and SVGAGI. The CDR3 extends over 15 amino acids. The CDR3 protein is CASRELAEAGNEQFF. The CDR3 DNA reads as TGTGCCAGCAGGGAACTAGCGGAAGCCGGCAATGAGCAGTTCTTC.

V and J are TRBV25-1 and TRBJ1-1; weak D call: TRBD1 (5 bases). Trimming left V 9 bases short and J 6 bases short, with 11 bases between. Looked up from germline, CDR1 is MGHDK and CDR2 is SYGVNS. The CDR3 covers 11 residues. CDR3 DNA sequence: TGTGCCAGTTCGTGGGGGGCTGAAGCTTTCTTT. It yields the protein CASSWGAEAFF.

The V gene is TRBV30, the J gene TRBJ2-7, with D perhaps matching TRBD2 (7 bases). Germline assignment: CDR1 GTSNPN and CDR2 SVGIG (reference sequence). CDR3 size: 13 residues. Trimming stripped 3 bases from V and 4 bases from J, with 13 bases between. The CDR3: CAWSWGGQYEQYF. The DNA for the CDR3 is TGTGCCTGGAGCTGGGGGGGGCAATACGAGCAGTACTTC.

The V and J genes are TRBV7-9 and TRBJ1-6, with D unresolved. The CDR3 is 14 amino acids. Trimming shortened V by 7 bases and J by 10 bases, and 17 bases separated the two germline ends. CDR1 SEHNR and CDR2 FQNEAQ come from the germline V gene (reference sequence). Here the CDR3 reads CASTWEGEWSPLHF. As DNA, the CDR3 is TGTGCCAGCACCTGGGAGGGTGAGTGGTCACCCCTCCACTTT.

The chain joins TRBV30 to TRBJ1-5, with TRBD1 identical over 7 bases. The CDR3 runs 12 residues. Per the germline V gene, CDR1 is GTSNPN and CDR2 is SVGIG (reference sequence). The ends lost 7 bases at V and 4 bases at J; junction bases unmatched: 4. In nucleotides, the CDR3 is TGTGCCTTAGGGGGCATGAATCAGCCCCAGCATTTT. This encodes CALGGMNQPQHF. The full variable domain, with the rest looked up from reference TRBV30 and TRBJ1-5, is SQTIHQWPATLVQPVGSPLSLECTVEGTSNPNLYWYRQAAGRGLQLLFYSVGIGQISSEVPQNLSASRPQDRQFILSSKKLLLSDSGFYLCALGGMNQPQHFGDGTRLSIL.

The J gene is TRBJ1-5, the V gene TRBV30; TRBD1 matches at 8 bases. V shed 3 bases, J shed 7 bases, and the junction held 11 bases outside the gene matches. This CDR3 has 15 residues. CDR1 and CDR2 (germline): GTSNPN, SVGIG (reference sequence). CDR3 nucleotides: TGTGCCTGGAGCATCCGGACAGGGCGGGGCCAGCCCCAGCATTTT. Its translation: CAWSIRTGRGQPQHF.

V gene TRBV7-9 combines with J gene TRBJ2-1; 9 bases match TRBD2. V lost 0 bases to trimming and J lost 8 bases; unmatched junction nucleotides: 5. This CDR3 is built from 15 residues. The germline V gene encodes CDR1 SEHNR and CDR2 FQNEAQ (reference sequence). The CDR3 region has the DNA TGTGCCAGCAGCTTAGCTGCGGGAGGGCCGGATGAGCAGTTCTTC. As protein: CASSLAAGGPDEQFF.